This T cell receptor (beta chain) was captured in a study of blood T cells in healthy people across ages (dated by TCRdb to about 2015). Some background on the complete study: In model experiments, template switching captured roughly one uniquely barcoded TCR beta cDNA molecule for every two T cells. Donors of different ages were randomly distributed across sequencing lanes to avoid experimental bias. Donors were grouped into four age groups: young (average roughly 15 years), middle-aged (roughly 38), aged (around 60) and long-lived (about 89). The study measured age-related changes in TCR beta repertoire diversity using deep sequencing normalized with unique cDNA molecular identifiers. The study analyzed two additional independent replicas of 1 million unique cDNA reads from the same blood draw for two donors, one aged 18 to 29 and one aged 80 or older. The study at large found these results: Total diversity estimates from one million sequenced T cells were considered lower bounds and underestimates. As age increased, observed TCR beta diversity per million T cells dropped in a roughly linear way, and a significant reduction was already evident by age 40. Conclusive comparison of naive and antigen-experienced compartments was prevented by the profiling of bulk unsorted PBMCs. Compared with the aged group, more naive CD4+ T cells, fewer expanded clones and increased TCR diversity were shown by the long-lived group, suggesting age selection. A strong correlation was found between observed TCR beta diversity and the percentage of naive T cells measured by flow cytometry. Donor CMV infection status was unknown, potentially confounding age-related changes in expanded clonotypes.

Libraries were made using 5' RACE. Sequencing took place on an Illumina HiSeq 2500. A second PCR of about 6 to 11 cycles was run with a J-beta primer mix and a sample-barcoded 5' primer. A unique molecular identifier was introduced onto each TCR beta cDNA molecule by a template-switch 5' adaptor carrying 12 random nucleotides. Each sample yielded at least 3 million CDR3-containing paired-end reads. First-strand cDNA synthesis was performed from all RNA using the Mint cDNA synthesis kit, with priming by a TRBC-specific oligonucleotide. After uracil-DNA glycosylase treatment, a first 18-cycle PCR used universal primers M1SS and BC2_uni_R on all cDNA. On the study's bioinformatics: Each sample was normalized by randomly selecting 1 million high-quality reads, each carrying a distinct molecular identifier. Reads with shared molecular identifiers were discarded instead of being binned into consensus sequences. CDR3 identification, clonotype clustering and error correction used MiTCR with a Q25 quality threshold and the strictest error-elimination algorithm. A nonparametric unseen species model with Euler transformation was used to estimate a lower bound on total TCR beta diversity. TCRdb ran its own pipeline on the public reads, namely fastp trimming at Q25 and MiXCR clone calling, and kept in-frame beta chains. Every CDR3 protein is listed once, alongside the most common genes and DNA of its rows. The V and J calls were determined by TCRdb, not by the authors. The sample profile shows some 710,000 distinct CDR3 sequences; about 20% of them were found once. The ten largest clones add up to 22% of the sample.

Note on this clonotype: No antigen is known for it. Base qualities are not provided; no much larger clone lies one nucleotide away.

Donors were 35 to 40 systemically healthy Caucasian individuals from Russia aged about 6 to 100 years. Each donor gave roughly 9.5 milliliters of peripheral blood, collected into EDTA-treated Vacutainer tubes. PBMCs were isolated by Ficoll-Paque density-gradient centrifugation, with at least 7 million obtained per sample. Total RNA, at least 5.5 micrograms per sample, was extracted from PBMCs with Trizol reagent. Naive CD45RAhigh/CD27high T cell percentages were measured by flow cytometry on a PBMC aliquot from every donor. Including cysteine and phenylalanine, the CDR3 has 18 amino acids. Only the CDR3 part of the read is kept: 54 bases, read in frame from the first base. From a lookup of the germline V gene (reference sequence), CDR1 and CDR2 are LGHDT and YNNKEL. V loses 0 bases, J loses 8 bases, and the germline ends lie 23 bases apart.

This sequence originates from a man between 65 and 85 years old in good health. The chain is encoded by TRBV3-1 joined to TRBJ2-4; TRBD2 could be the D gene, as 7 bases match. The sequenced sample consisted of blood. The DNA reads TGTGCCAGCAGCCAAGATTGGCGCGGGGGCCTCAACCAACACATTCAGTACTTC. Its translation is CASSQDWRGGLNQHIQYF.